The 9 T cell receptor beta chains reported below all come from one sample, sequenced in a study of T cells after yellow fever vaccination. MiXCR, run by TCRdb on the 5' RACE reads, gives a single entry per CDR3 protein. Among 200,000 to 300,000 distinct CDR3 sequences listed, more than 3.5% were seen once. This specimen was PBMCs, taken 15 days after the yellow fever booster vaccination. These receptors were collected from a man younger than 30 who received the YFV17D yellow fever vaccine.

This clonotype was seen at least ten times. The chain joins TRBV12-3 or TRBV12-4 to TRBJ1-5; D is perhaps TRBD1 (6 bases). This CDR3 region has 15 residues. V lost 5 bases, J lost 6 bases, and 17 bases lay in between. The CDR3 region has the DNA TGTGCCAGCAGTCCCCAGCAGGGGTTGCGTCAGCCCCAGCATTTT. Its translation: CASSPQQGLRQPQHF.

The genes are TRBV18 and TRBJ2-7; D tentatively reads TRBD1 or TRBD2 (6 bases each). There are 14 residues in the CDR3. V was pared by 6 bases and J by 3 bases, with 15 bases between. Germline loops: CDR1 KGHSH, CDR2 LQKENI. Written as DNA, the CDR3 is TGTGCCAGCTCTCACGGAGGGGGAGGCTACGAGCAGTACTTC. It is translated as CASSHGGGGYEQYF.

This clonotype was seen ten or more times. The chain is built from TRBV19 and TRBJ1-1; weak D call: TRBD1 (6 bases). Germline V CDR1 and CDR2: LNHDA, SQIVND (reference sequence). Between the trimmed V and J ends, which lost 8 bases and 4 bases, there was a span of 14 bases. The CDR3 length is 13 residues. In DNA, the CDR3 is TGTGCCAGTTCGACGGGGGCGGTCACTGAAGCTTTCTTT. Amino acid sequence: CASSTGAVTEAFF.

Ten or more counts support this clonotype. The V call is TRBV5-1, the J call TRBJ2-2; 9 bases are shared with TRBD1. V lost 4 bases and J lost 6; bases outside the gene matches: 10. Germline CDR1 SGHRS, CDR2 YFSETQ. This CDR3 spans 16 amino acids. CDR3 DNA: TGCGCCAGCAGCCGTCGGGCGGGACAGGGTTCCGGGGAGCTGTTTTTT. It yields the protein CASSRRAGQGSGELFF.

This clonotype was recorded at least ten times. The chain links TRBV11-1 to TRBJ1-4; D gene uncertain. The CDR3 is 14 residues long. Germline CDR1 and CDR2: SGHAT and FQDESV (reference sequence). The V end lost 5 bases, the J end lost 5 bases, and 12 bases lay between the germline ends. CDR3 protein: CASSRTYTNEKLFF. In DNA form, the CDR3 reads TGTGCCAGCAGCCGAACCTATACGAATGAAAAACTGTTTTTT. Based on the CDR3 plus reference TRBV11-1 and TRBJ1-4, the full variable domain is EAEVAQSPRYKITEKSQAVAFWCDPISGHATLYWYRQILGQGPELLVQFQDESVVDDSQLPKDRFSAERLKGVDSTLKIQPAELGDSAMYLCASSRTYTNEKLFFGSGTQLSVL.

This clonotype has at least ten counts. The chain links TRBV4-3 to TRBJ1-1, with unresolved D. The germline V and J ends were trimmed by 6 bases and 2 bases, with 10 bases remaining between them. The CDR3 has 13 amino acids. Germline CDR1 is LGHNA and CDR2 is YSLEER. The CDR3 is CASSQQRNTEAFF. CDR3 bases: TGCGCCAGCAGTCAGCAACGTAACACTGAAGCTTTCTTT.

Many counts were recorded for this clonotype. The CDR3 DNA is TGTGCCAGCAGCGACACAGGGATGGATGAGCAGTTCTTC. As protein: CASSDTGMDEQFF. The chain carries TRBV11-2 and TRBJ2-1; possible D gene TRBD1, 6 bases. The germline V gene has CDR1 SGHAT and CDR2 FQNNGV. The CDR3 extends over 13 amino acids. Trimming pared 5 bases from V and 8 bases from J, leaving 13 bases between.

This clonotype was picked up many times. The rearrangement uses TRBV30 and TRBJ1-5; TRBD1 might be the D (6 bases). Trimming took 2 bases from V and 4 from J, leaving 9 bases between them. Germline CDR1 reads GTSNPN; CDR2 reads SVGIG (reference sequence). This CDR3 is 13 amino acids long. The CDR3 DNA reads as TGTGCCTGGAGTACAGGGTATAATCAGCCCCAGCATTTT. Its protein product is CAWSTGYNQPQHF.

This sequence joins TRBV5-4 and TRBJ1-6; D is ambiguous. V was cut by 1 base and J by 5 bases, with 10 bases left in between. The CDR3 is made up of 15 amino acids. Germline CDR1 reads SGHNT; CDR2 reads YYREEE (reference sequence). CDR3 DNA: TGTGCCAGCAGCTTGCCTGCCGGACATAATTCACCCCTCCACTTT. Its protein is CASSLPAGHNSPLHF. Filled out from reference TRBV5-4 and TRBJ1-6, the complete variable domain reads ETGVTQSPTHLIKTRGQQVTLRCSSQSGHNTVSWYQQALGQGPQFIFQYYREEENGRGNFPPRFSGLQFPNYSSELNVNALELDDSALYLCASSLPAGHNSPLHFGNGTRLTVT.